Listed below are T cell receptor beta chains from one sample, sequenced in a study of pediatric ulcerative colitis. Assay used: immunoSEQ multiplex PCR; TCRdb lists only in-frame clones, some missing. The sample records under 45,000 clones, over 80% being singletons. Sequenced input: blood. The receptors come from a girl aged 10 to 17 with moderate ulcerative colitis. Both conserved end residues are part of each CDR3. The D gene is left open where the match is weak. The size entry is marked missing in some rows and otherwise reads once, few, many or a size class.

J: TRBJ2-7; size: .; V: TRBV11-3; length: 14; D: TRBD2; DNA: TGTGCCAGCAGCTCCGGACTAGCGGGAGCCGAGCAGTACTTC; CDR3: CASSSGLAGAEQYF
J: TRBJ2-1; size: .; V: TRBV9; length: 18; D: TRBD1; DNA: TGTGCCAGCAGCGTAGGACTTGGGACAGGGCTACCCTACAATGAGCAGTTCTTC; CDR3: CASSVGLGTGLPYNEQFF
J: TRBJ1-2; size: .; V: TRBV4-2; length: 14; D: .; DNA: TGTGCCAGCAGCCAAGATATCCCAGGGGTCGGCTACACCTTC; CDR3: CASSQDIPGVGYTF
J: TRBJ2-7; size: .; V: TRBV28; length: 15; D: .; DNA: TGTGCCAGCAGTAGGACCGGGACTGCAACCTACGAGCAGTACTTC; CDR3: CASSRTGTATYEQYF
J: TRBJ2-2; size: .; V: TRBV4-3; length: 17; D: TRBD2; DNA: TGCGCCAGCAGCCAAGTCCCCTTAGCGGGGGGGCACGGGGAGCTGTTTTTT; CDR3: CASSQVPLAGGHGELFF
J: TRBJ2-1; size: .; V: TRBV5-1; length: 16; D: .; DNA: TGCGCCAGCAGCTTGTGGGCGCAGGGCGAGGCCAATGAGCAGTTCTTC; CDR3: CASSLWAQGEANEQFF
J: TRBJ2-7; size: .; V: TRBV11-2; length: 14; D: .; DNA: TGTGCCAGCAGCTTAATACGACAAACCTACGAGCAGTACTTC; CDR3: CASSLIRQTYEQYF
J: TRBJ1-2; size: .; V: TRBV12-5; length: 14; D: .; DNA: TGTGCTAGTGGTTTAGACAGACCTCTTGGTGGCTACACCTTC; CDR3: CASGLDRPLGGYTF
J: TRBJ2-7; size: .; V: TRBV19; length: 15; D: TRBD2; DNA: TGTGCCAGTAGATGGACTAGCGGGAGTGTCTACGAGCAGTACTTC; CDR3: CASRWTSGSVYEQYF
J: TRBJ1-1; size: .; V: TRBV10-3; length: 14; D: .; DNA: TGTGCCATCAGTGAGTCTTATATGAACACTGAAGCTTTCTTT; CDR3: CAISESYMNTEAFF
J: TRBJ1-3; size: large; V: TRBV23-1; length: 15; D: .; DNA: TGCGCCAGCAGGTTAGAACAGGGTGCTGGAAACACCATATATTTT; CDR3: CASRLEQGAGNTIYF
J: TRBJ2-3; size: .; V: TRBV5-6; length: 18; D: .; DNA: TGTGCCAGCAGCTTGTTTTCCTCGTTGGCGGGTTACACAGATACGCAGTATTTT; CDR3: CASSLFSSLAGYTDTQYF
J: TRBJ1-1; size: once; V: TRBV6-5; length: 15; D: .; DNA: TGTGCCAGCAGTTACTCGTCACTAGGGAGCACTGAAGCTTTCTTT; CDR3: CASSYSSLGSTEAFF
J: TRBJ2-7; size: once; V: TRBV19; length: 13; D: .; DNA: TGTGCCAGTAGTATGGGGGCAGGGCGGGAGCAGTACTTC; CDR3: CASSMGAGREQYF
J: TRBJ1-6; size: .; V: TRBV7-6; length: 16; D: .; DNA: TGTGCCAGCAGCTTAGGGCCTTCTTCAACAAATTCACCCCTCCACTTT; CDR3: CASSLGPSSTNSPLHF
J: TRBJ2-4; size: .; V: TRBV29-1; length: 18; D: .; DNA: TGCAGCATGGGGCAGGGGACGGGACCCCGAGTACCCAAAAACATTCAGTACTTC; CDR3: CSMGQGTGPRVPKNIQYF
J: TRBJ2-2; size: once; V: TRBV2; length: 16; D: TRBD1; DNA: TGTGCCAGCAGTGGAATGGGGACAGAGAACACCGGGGAGCTGTTTTTT; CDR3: CASSGMGTENTGELFF
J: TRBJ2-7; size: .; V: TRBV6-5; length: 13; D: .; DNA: TGTGCCAGCACCGAACTACCAACCTACGAGCAGTACTTC; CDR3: CASTELPTYEQYF